This TCR beta chain was identified in a study of response to subunit inactivated influenza vaccine. V was cut by 2 bases and J by 6 bases, with 15 bases left in between. Per the germline V gene, CDR1 is SGHTA and CDR2 is FQGNSA. The CDR3 sequence is 15 residues long. TCRdb reprocessed the RT-PCR reads with MiXCR, giving one entry per CDR3 protein. The profile shows 200,000 to 300,000 distinct CDR3 sequences, over 9% of them singletons. Study observations and caveats: Authors suggested few new T cells are recruited by each seasonal influenza vaccination.

A remark on this clonotype: Its antigen is unknown.

This sequence joins TRBV7-2 and TRBJ2-3, with D uncertain. The receptor was isolated from a middle-aged man who received an inactivated influenza vaccine. The material was non-naive T cells sorted from PBMCs, obtained roughly 15 days before vaccination. CDR3 region: CASSLMASNWDTQYF. CDR3 coding DNA: TGTGCCAGCAGCTTAATGGCTAGTAATTGGGATACGCAGTATTTT.